This T cell receptor (beta chain) comes out of a study of T-cell reconstitution after alpha-beta-depleted transplantation in children. The length of the CDR3 is 14 residues. Germline trimming cut 6 bases from V and 2 bases from J; bases unmatched to any gene: 4. Regarding the study as a whole: Reports say that about two months after transplant, the alpha-beta T cells came out of several hundred graft clones that had expanded. Diversity of TCRbeta at day 60 was high in some patients, arising from surviving recipient T cells and thymic progenitors. Diversity and T-cell counts at one year after transplant derived mostly from new T cells.

There are many counts of this clonotype. Its antigen remains unidentified. For TCRbeta, the library was prepared with unique molecular identifiers. TCRdb fed the PCR reads into MiXCR, producing one record per CDR3 protein. The table has a few hundred thousand distinct CDR3 sequences, approximately 6.9% seen once. This sequence originates from a boy younger than 10 with acute lymphoblastic leukemia, due to receive a stem cell transplant. This chain uses TRBV12-3 or TRBV12-4 with TRBJ2-1; 7 bases align to TRBD1. The sample consisted of PBMCs, taken before TCRalphabeta/CD19-depleted stem cell transplant. The CDR3 DNA sequence: TGTGCCAGCAGGGGGGACAGCCCCTACAATGAGCAGTTCTTC. Translation gives CASRGDSPYNEQFF.